The 5 T cell receptor beta chains given below trace back to one sample, sequenced in a study of CD8+CD57+ T cells in acquired aplastic anemia. It was genomic DNA that served as the template for profiling TCR beta VDJ and CDR3. TCRdb analysed the reads with MiXCR anew, one entry per CDR3 protein. The table includes some 190,000 distinct CDR3 sequences, around half detected once. The source material was sorted CD4+, CD8+, or CD8+CD57+ T cells (not recorded which) from PBMCs. The receptors derive from a human donor in good health.

The V call is TRBV15, the J call TRBJ2-1; D possibly matches TRBD1 or TRBD2 (7 bases each). The CDR3 loop spans 15 amino acids. Germline V CDR1 and CDR2: LNHNV, YYDKDF (reference sequence). V was cut by 0 bases and J by 10 bases, with 16 bases left in between. This CDR3 reads CATSRDQGGRREQFF. CDR3 coding DNA: TGTGCCACCAGCAGAGACCAGGGGGGGAGGCGGGAGCAGTTCTTC. The full variable domain, its missing parts supplied by reference TRBV15 and TRBJ2-1, is DAMVIQNPRYQVTQFGKPVTLSCSQTLNHNVMYWYQQKSSQAPKLLFHYYDKDFNNEADTPDNFQSRRPNTSFCFLDIRSPGLGDTAMYLCATSRDQGGRREQFFGPGTRLTVL.

The chain has TRBV18 and TRBJ2-5, with 7 nucleotides matching TRBD1. With V trimmed by 6 bases and J by 5 bases, 9 bases remained unmatched. Germline CDR1 is KGHSH and CDR2 is LQKENI. The CDR3 runs to 14 residues. The DNA of the CDR3 is TGTGCCAGCTCCCAACAGACAGGGTGGGAGACCCAGTACTTC. Translated, it gives CASSQQTGWETQYF.

The CDR3 loop is CASSGGREDYGYTF. The CDR3 region has the DNA TGTGCCAGCAGCGGAGGGAGGGAGGACTATGGCTACACCTTC. This chain connects TRBV9 to TRBJ1-2; D uncertain. Germline-derived CDR1 and CDR2 are SGDLS and YYNGEE. Trimming left V 3 bases short and J 3 bases short, with 12 bases between. The CDR3 is made up of 14 amino acids.

In its sample, this clonotype was seen a few times. The V call is TRBV27, the J call TRBJ2-2, with a tentative D call TRBD2 (6 bases). The CDR3 is 15 amino acids. V lost 1 base and J 6 bases, leaving 12 bases between the germline ends. Germline V gives CDR1 MNHEY, CDR2 SMNVEV (reference sequence). CDR3 region: CASSLWGEWSGELFF. CDR3 DNA: TGTGCCAGCAGTTTATGGGGGGAATGGTCCGGGGAGCTGTTTTTT.

The chain couples TRBV20-1 to TRBJ1-6, with 8 nucleotides matching TRBD1. In germline, CDR1 is DFQATT, CDR2 SNEGSKA (reference sequence). J was trimmed by 6 bases and V by 5 bases; bases with no gene match: 3. The length of the CDR3 is 13 residues. For the CDR3, the DNA is TGCAGTGCTTTTGACAGGGGTAATTCACCCCTCCACTTT. Its protein is CSAFDRGNSPLHF.